The present T cell receptor beta chain was sequenced within a study of cytomegalovirus exposure and HLA in healthy donors. The PCR ran on 60 Vbeta and 13 Jbeta primers. Only in-frame clones appear in the TCRdb table, and some are missing; sequencing was by immunoSEQ multiplex PCR. The data contain fewer than 350,000 clones, roughly 89% of them singletons. Those who donated were healthy bone marrow donors. This clone is a singleton in its sample. V trimming: 5 bases; J trimming: 1 base; junction bases outside the gene matches: 9. This CDR3 comprises 16 residues. Germline CDR1 and CDR2: SGHNT and YYREEE (reference sequence).

The J gene is TRBJ1-2, the V gene TRBV5-4; the match to TRBD1 covers 9 bases. The specimen was PBMCs. This clonotype was obtained from a woman younger than 30 in good health and CMV-seronegative. The CDR3 loop reads CASSSGGTGINYGYTF. The CDR3, as DNA: TGTGCCAGCAGTTCGGGCGGGACAGGGATTAACTATGGCTACACCTTC.